This T cell receptor (beta chain) was sequenced in a study of shared clonotypes between healthy human individuals. Looking at the study overall: With ages of 18 to 49, the donors were two women and a few men.

Points from the study as a whole: Despite large depth, rarefaction showed incomplete sorted-subset sequencing. Limitation of the genetic and exposure-history diversity represented came from the few donors. An effect of sequencing depth on clonotype sharing among donors was expected.

A remark on this clone: Its specificity is not known. The junction departs from the called germline gene at one end, perhaps through a read error.

CDR1 PRHDT and CDR2 FYEKMQ come from the germline V gene (reference sequence). The CDR3 covers 13 residues. The assay was immunoSEQ multiplex PCR, and TCRdb's table has in-frame clones only and misses some. The repertoire holds millions of clones, with approximately 94% as singletons. Terminally differentiated effector memory CD45RA+ cells were left out of the naive CD8 fraction, which was CD45RO-negative and positively selected for CCR7. Sequencing was performed on naive CD8+ T cells from PBMCs. The chain employs TRBV13 and TRBJ2-3; D could derive from TRBD1 or TRBD2 (5 bases each). The receptor's source is a man aged 18 to 29 in good health. Some clones in this sample may be carry-over from other donors' samples. This CDR3 is CASSLGRSGLEGF. The CDR3 bases are TGTGCCAGCAGCTTAGGCCGGTCTGGGTTAGAGGGGTTT. Combining the CDR3 with reference TRBV13 and TRBJ2-3 gives the whole variable domain AAGVIQSPRHLIKEKRETATLKCYPIPRHDTVYWYQQGPGQDPQFLISFYEKMQSDKGSIPDRFSAQQFSDYHSELNMSSLELGDSALYFCASSLGRSGLEGFGPGTRLTVL.